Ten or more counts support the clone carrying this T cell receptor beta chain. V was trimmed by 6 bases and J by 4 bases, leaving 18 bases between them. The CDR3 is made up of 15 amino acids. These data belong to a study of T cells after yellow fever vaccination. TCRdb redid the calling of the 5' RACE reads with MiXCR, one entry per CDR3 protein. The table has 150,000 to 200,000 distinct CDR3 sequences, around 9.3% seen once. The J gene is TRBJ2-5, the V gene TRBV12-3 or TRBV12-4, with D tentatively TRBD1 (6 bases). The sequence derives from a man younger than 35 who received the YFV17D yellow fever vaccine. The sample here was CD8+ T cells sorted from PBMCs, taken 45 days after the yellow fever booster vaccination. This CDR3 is CASSTHTGLGETQYF. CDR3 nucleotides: TGTGCCAGCAGCACACACACAGGGTTGGGAGAGACCCAGTACTTC.